This T cell receptor beta chain is from a study of cytomegalovirus exposure and HLA in healthy donors. Study-wide results and caveats: A link between a missense DCLRE1C variant and TCR beta V- and J-gene trimming emerged from a later analysis. Usually a TCR sequence was rare, but some public TCRs were found in many donors.

This clone occurred a few times. What it recognizes is unknown. Germline-derived CDR1 and CDR2 are MNHNY and SVGAGI (reference sequence). V lost 4 bases, J lost 2 bases, and 14 bases lay in between. This CDR3 contains 15 residues. Both 60 Vbeta primers and 13 Jbeta primers went into the PCR. The repertoire was sequenced with immunoSEQ multiplex PCR; TCRdb's copy has only in-frame clones and lacks some. This table holds around 200,000 clones, over 75% found once. Sequenced input: PBMCs. The origin of this receptor is a man aged 18 to 35 in good health and CMV-seronegative. V usage is TRBV6-6 and J usage is TRBJ1-2; possibly TRBD1 for D (6 bases). The CDR3 sequence: CASSSMTGKNYGYTF. The CDR3 region has the DNA TGTGCCAGCAGTTCGATGACAGGAAAAAACTATGGCTACACCTTC.